This TCR beta chain was recovered during a study of blood T cell repertoires in COVID-19. Study details: Italy, Spain and the United States were the sources of the convalescent and acute COVID-19 samples. PBMCs, B-cell-depleted T cells, or T cells were the source of the cDNA or gDNA that made up the material.

Per the study methods: Amplifying reference gene primers gave estimates of nucleated cell counts. Measured with immunoSEQ multiplex PCR; TCRdb has only the in-frame clones, and not every one. D and trimming come from the DNA, and the V and J calls and clone size come from that table. The data hold fewer than 200,000 clones, with around 86% observed a single time. The germline V gene encodes CDR1 SGDLS and CDR2 YYNGEE. Trimming took off 6 bases at V and 0 bases at J, with 7 bases between the two ends. The CDR3 extends over 13 amino acids. The chain links TRBV9 to TRBJ2-1, with D tentatively TRBD2 (5 bases). The specimen sequenced was peripheral blood. This receptor was obtained from a man between 50 and 59 years old with active or convalescent COVID-19. The CDR3 nucleotides read TGTGCCAGCACCCGGGGCTCCTACAATGAGCAGTTCTTC. As protein: CASTRGSYNEQFF.